This T cell receptor (beta chain) was observed in a study of shared clonotypes between healthy human individuals. Notes on the study in general: Larger estimated richness was generally recorded for naive subsets relative to memory subsets.

V was clipped by 2 bases and J by 1 base, with 12 bases between them. The CDR3 loop spans 15 amino acids. Germline lookup yields CDR1 SGHTA and CDR2 FQGNSA. Sequencing used immunoSEQ multiplex PCR; TCRdb keeps in-frame clones, though not all of them. The sample includes 2 million to 2.5 million clones, about 92% of them seen just once. As concerns this clone: Its specificity is unknown.

The origin of this receptor is a man between 18 and 35 years old in good health. Some clones in this sample may be carry-over from other donors' samples. This chain uses TRBV7-2 with TRBJ2-7; tentatively, D is TRBD2 (6 bases). Sequences were obtained from naive CD4+ T cells from PBMCs. The subset here: CD45RA+ positively selected. This chain's CDR3 is CASSLRQGGSYEQYF. The CDR3 nucleotides read TGTGCCAGCAGCTTACGGCAGGGAGGTTCCTACGAGCAGTACTTC.